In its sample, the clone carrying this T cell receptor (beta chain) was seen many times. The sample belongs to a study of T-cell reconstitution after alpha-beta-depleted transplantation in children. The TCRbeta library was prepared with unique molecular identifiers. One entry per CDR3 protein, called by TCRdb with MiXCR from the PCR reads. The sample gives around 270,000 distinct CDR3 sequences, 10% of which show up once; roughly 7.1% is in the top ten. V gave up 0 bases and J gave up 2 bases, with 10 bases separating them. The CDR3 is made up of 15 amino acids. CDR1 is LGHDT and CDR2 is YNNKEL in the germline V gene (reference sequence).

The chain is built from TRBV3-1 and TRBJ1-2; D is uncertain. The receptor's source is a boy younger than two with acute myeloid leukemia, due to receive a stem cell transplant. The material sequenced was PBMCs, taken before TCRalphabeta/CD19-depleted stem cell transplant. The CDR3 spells CASSQEAVWNYGYTF. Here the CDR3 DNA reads TGTGCCAGCAGCCAAGAGGCAGTATGGAACTATGGCTACACCTTC. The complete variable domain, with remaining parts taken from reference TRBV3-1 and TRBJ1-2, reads DTAVSQTPKYLVTQMGNDKSIKCEQNLGHDTMYWYKQDSKKFLKIMFSYNNKELIINETVPNRFSPKSPDKAHLNLHINSLELGDSAVYFCASSQEAVWNYGYTFGSGTRLTVV.